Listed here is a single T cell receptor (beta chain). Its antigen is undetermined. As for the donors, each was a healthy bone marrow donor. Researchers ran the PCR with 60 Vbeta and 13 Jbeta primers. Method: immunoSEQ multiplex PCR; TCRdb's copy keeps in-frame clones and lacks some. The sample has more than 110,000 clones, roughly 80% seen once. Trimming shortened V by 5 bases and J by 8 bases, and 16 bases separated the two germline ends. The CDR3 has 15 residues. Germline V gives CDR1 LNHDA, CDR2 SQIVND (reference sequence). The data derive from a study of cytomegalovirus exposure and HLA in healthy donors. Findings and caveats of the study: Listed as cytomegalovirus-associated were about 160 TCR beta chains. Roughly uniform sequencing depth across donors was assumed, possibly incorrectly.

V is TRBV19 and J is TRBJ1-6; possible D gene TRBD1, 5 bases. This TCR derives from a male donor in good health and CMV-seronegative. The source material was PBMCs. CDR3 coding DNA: TGTGCCAGTAGTCAGACAGTTAAAATGGATTCACCCCTCCACTTT. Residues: CASSQTVKMDSPLHF. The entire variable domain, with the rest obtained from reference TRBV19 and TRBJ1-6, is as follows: DGGITQSPKYLFRKEGQNVTLSCEQNLNHDAMYWYRQDPGQGLRLIYYSQIVNDFQKGDIAEGYSVSREKKESFPLTVTSAQKNPTAFYLCASSQTVKMDSPLHFGNGTRLTVT.